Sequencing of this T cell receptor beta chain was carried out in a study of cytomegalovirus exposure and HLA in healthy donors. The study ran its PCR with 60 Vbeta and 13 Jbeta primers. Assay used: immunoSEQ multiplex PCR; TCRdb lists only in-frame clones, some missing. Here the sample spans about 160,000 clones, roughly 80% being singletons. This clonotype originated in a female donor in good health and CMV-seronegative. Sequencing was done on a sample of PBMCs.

CDR3 DNA: TGTGCCAGCAGTCCCCGGGACTACAGCTCCTACGAGCAGTACTTC. Residues: CASSPRDYSSYEQYF. The V call is TRBV28, the J call TRBJ2-7; 7 nucleotides agree with TRBD2. In germline, CDR1 is MDHEN, CDR2 SYDVKM. V trimming: 5 bases; J trimming: 0 bases; junction bases outside the gene matches: 7. This CDR3 has 15 amino acids.